This T cell receptor beta chain was observed in a study of response to subunit inactivated influenza vaccine. This clonotype has just a few counts. The CDR3 contains 14 residues. The ends lost 6 bases at V and 6 bases at J; junction bases unmatched: 12. Germline V CDR1 and CDR2: DFQATT, SNEGSKA (reference sequence). TCRdb ran MiXCR on the RT-PCR reads and lists one entry per CDR3 protein. The sample contains hundreds of thousands of distinct CDR3 sequences, around 10% of which appear only once. This sample also appeared in a second study, on T cells expressing NK-cell markers. That study reports: The cDNA for TCR beta came from 5'RACE template switching with UMIs. Researchers report these clonotypes also headed the CD3+CD56-NKG2C+ fraction in several donors. Whether the expanded NKG2C+ T cell clones recognized HCMV remained unclear.

Sequenced material: PBMCs from blood, taken on the day of vaccination. The chain recombines TRBV20-1 with TRBJ2-3, with TRBD1 matching 7 bases. The TCR originated in a man in his fifties or sixties who received an inactivated influenza vaccine. CDR3 residues: CSAPTRTGSDTQYF. The CDR3 DNA reads TGCAGTGCACCGACAAGGACAGGATCCGATACGCAGTATTTT.